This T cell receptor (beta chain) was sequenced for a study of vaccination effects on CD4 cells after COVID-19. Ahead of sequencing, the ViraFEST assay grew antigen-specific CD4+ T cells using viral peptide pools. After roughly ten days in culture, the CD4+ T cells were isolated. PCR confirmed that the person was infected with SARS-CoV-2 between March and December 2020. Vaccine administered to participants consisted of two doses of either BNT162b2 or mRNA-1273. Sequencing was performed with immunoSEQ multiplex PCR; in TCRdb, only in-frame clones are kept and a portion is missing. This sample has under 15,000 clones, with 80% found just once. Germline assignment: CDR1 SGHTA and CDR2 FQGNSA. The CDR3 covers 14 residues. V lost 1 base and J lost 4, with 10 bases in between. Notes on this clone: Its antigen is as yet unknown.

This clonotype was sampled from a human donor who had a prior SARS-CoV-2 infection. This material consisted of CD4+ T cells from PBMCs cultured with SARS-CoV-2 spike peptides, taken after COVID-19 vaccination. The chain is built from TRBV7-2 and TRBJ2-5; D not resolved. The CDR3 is CASSLVAASETQYF. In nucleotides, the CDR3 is TGTGCCAGCAGCTTAGTCGCGGCATCAGAGACCCAGTACTTC.